This section outlines one T cell receptor (beta chain) sequence together with its context. Authors' data handling: Reference gene primer amplification gave estimated nucleated cell counts. Sequencing used immunoSEQ multiplex PCR; TCRdb keeps in-frame clones, though not all of them. The D gene and trimming were derived from the DNA, and the V and J assignments and clone size from that table. This table holds just over 250,000 clones, over 75% found once. This sample is drawn from a study of blood T cell repertoires in COVID-19. Overall study: Some COVID-19 samples were acute and others convalescent; all came from the United States, Italy and Spain. In each case, the material was cDNA or gDNA derived from T cells, B-cell-depleted T cells, or PBMCs.

This receptor was identified in a woman between 45 and 60 years old with acute or convalescent COVID-19. Specimen: peripheral blood.

Written as DNA, the CDR3 is TGTGCCGGGAAGACTAGCGGGAGTAGTTACGAGCAGTACTTC. Protein product: CAGKTSGSSYEQYF. J is TRBJ2-7 and V is TRBV6-5, with 12 bases lining up with TRBD2. This CDR3 has 14 residues. With 11 bases clipped from V and 4 bases from J, the junction kept 9 bases outside the gene matches. The germline V gene encodes CDR1 MNHEY and CDR2 SVGAGI.